The 5 T cell receptor beta chains below were found in one sample sequenced in a study of blood T cell repertoires in COVID-19. Using immunoSEQ multiplex PCR, the repertoire was profiled, and TCRdb retains in-frame clones only, with some absent. The sample lists 150,000 to 200,000 clones, around 86% occurring once. The sequencing sample was made of peripheral blood. These receptors were taken from a man aged 50-59 years with active or convalescent COVID-19.

This sequence joins TRBV30 and TRBJ1-1; no firm D call. V was shortened by 6 bases and J by 8 bases, with 22 bases between the two germline ends. Germline CDR1 GTSNPN, CDR2 SVGIG (reference sequence). The CDR3 length is 14 residues. The CDR3 nucleotides read TGTGCCTGTCGGGCTGCCATCCTTAGCGGAGAAGCTTTCTTT. This encodes CACRAAILSGEAFF.

This clone has only one observation. The chain has TRBV5-1 and TRBJ1-1; 9 bases are a match to TRBD1. Germline loops: CDR1 SGHRS, CDR2 YFSETQ. Trimming cost V 1 base and J 2 bases; bases outside gene matches: 6. The CDR3 is 16 residues long. The CDR3: CASSLTTGQGNTEAFF. For the CDR3, the DNA is TGCGCCAGCAGCTTGACAACGGGACAGGGAAACACTGAAGCTTTCTTT.

V usage is TRBV10-2 and J usage is TRBJ2-3; 11 bases map to TRBD1. The CDR3 consists of 14 residues. Unmatched junction bases numbered 4, after V lost 6 bases and J lost 5 bases. The germline V gene has CDR1 WSHSY and CDR2 SAAADI. Written as DNA, the CDR3 is TGCGCCAGCAGATACGGGACAGGGGGAGATACGCAGTATTTT. As protein: CASRYGTGGDTQYF.

This chain links TRBV9 with TRBJ2-5, with D perhaps matching TRBD2 (5 bases). CDR3 length: 15 amino acids. V was cut by 3 bases and J by 4 bases, with 16 bases left in between. Germline V gives CDR1 SGDLS, CDR2 YYNGEE. The CDR3 region has the DNA TGTGCCAGCAGCGCCGACGATGGACTTCGAGAGACCCAGTACTTC. It encodes CASSADDGLRETQYF.

The chain links TRBV3-1 (or the pseudogene TRBV3-2) to TRBJ1-2; possible D gene TRBD1, 5 bases. Trimming stripped 3 bases from V and 6 bases from J, with 14 bases between. The CDR3 length is 14 residues. CDR1 and CDR2 from the germline V gene are LGHDT and YNNKEL (reference sequence). The CDR3, as DNA: TGTGCCAGCAGCCATGGCGGGGGGATCGATGGCTACACCTTC. The encoded protein is CASSHGGGIDGYTF.